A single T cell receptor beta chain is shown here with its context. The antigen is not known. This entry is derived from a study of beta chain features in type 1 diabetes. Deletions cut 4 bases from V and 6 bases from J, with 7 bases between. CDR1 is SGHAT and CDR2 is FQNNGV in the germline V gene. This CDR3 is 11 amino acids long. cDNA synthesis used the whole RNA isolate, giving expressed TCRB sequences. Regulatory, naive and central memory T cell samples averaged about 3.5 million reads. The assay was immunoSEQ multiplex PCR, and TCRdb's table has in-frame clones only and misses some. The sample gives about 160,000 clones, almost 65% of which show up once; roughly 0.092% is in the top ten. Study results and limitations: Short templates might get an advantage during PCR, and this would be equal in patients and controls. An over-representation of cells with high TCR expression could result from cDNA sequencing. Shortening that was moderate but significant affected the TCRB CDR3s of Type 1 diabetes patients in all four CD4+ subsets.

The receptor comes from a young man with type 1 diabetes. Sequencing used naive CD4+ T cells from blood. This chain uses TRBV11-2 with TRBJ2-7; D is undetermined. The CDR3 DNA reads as TGTGCCAGCAGCTCCCTTGGCGAGCAGTACTTC. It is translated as CASSSLGEQYF.